The 19 T cell receptor beta chains below were found in one sample sequenced in a study of T-cell memory formation after mild COVID-19. TCRdb independently ran MiXCR on the 5' RACE reads; one entry per CDR3 protein. Among more than 150,000 distinct CDR3 sequences listed, about 18% were seen once. Material: PBMCs or a T cell subset sorted from them (not recorded which). The receptors were sampled from a man younger than 35 who had mild COVID-19 (a few samples of this study predate the infection). Cell type and time point are not known.

This clonotype appeared a few times. The chain carries TRBV12-3 or TRBV12-4 and TRBJ1-3; D is undetermined. This CDR3 spans 13 amino acids. Trimming cost V 10 bases and J 0 bases, with 10 bases left between them. CDR3 nucleotide sequence: TGTGCCAATGGACGGAACTCTGGAAACACCATATATTTT. Its translation: CANGRNSGNTIYF.

The chain couples TRBV4-3 to TRBJ2-1; D is possibly TRBD2 (6 bases). Germline CDR1 LGHNA, CDR2 YSLEER. Trimming stripped 3 bases from V and 4 bases from J, with 13 bases between. The CDR3 totals 15 residues. In nucleotides, the CDR3 is TGCGCCAGCAGCCAGAGCAGGGACTTTTACAATGAGCAGTTCTTC. Encoded protein: CASSQSRDFYNEQFF.

This clonotype was seen a handful of times. The gene calls are TRBV6-5 and TRBJ1-1; D gene unclear. The CDR3 sequence is 13 residues long. V was pared by 4 bases and J by 1 base, with 7 bases between. The V gene's germline CDR1 is MNHEY and CDR2 SVGAGI. The CDR3 DNA sequence: TGTGCCAGCAGTTCACTGAGGAACACTGAAGCTTTCTTT. Protein: CASSSLRNTEAFF.

The V gene is TRBV20-1, the J gene TRBJ2-1; D gene ambiguous. This CDR3 contains 12 residues. CDR1 and CDR2 from the germline V gene are DFQATT and SNEGSKA (reference sequence). V was pared by 3 bases and J by 10 bases, with 13 bases between. As DNA, the CDR3 is TGCAGTGCTAGGGAACTGGGGTACGAGCAGTTCTTC. Translation gives CSARELGYEQFF.

The CDR3 DNA sequence: TGTGCCATCACGAGGGGGCAAAGCACAGATACGCAGTATTTT. Protein: CAITRGQSTDTQYF. The V and J genes are TRBV10-3 and TRBJ2-3; the match to TRBD1 covers 7 bases. Germline lookup yields CDR1 ENHRY and CDR2 SYGVKD. The CDR3 totals 14 residues. With 7 bases clipped from V and 0 bases from J, the junction kept 4 bases outside the gene matches.

This clonotype was counted at least ten times. The chain couples TRBV5-1 to TRBJ1-1; D possibly corresponds to TRBD1 (5 bases). Trimming pared 3 bases from V and 1 base from J, leaving 13 bases between. Germline V lookup: CDR1 SGHRS, CDR2 YFSETQ. The CDR3 length is 15 residues. CDR3 region: CASSSTGTPNTEAFF. The CDR3 DNA follows: TGCGCCAGCAGCTCCACCGGGACCCCGAACACTGAAGCTTTCTTT.

The chain employs TRBV4-2 and TRBJ2-2; D uncertain. This CDR3 contains 14 residues. Germline CDR1 reads LGHNA; CDR2 reads YNFKEQ. Trimming shortened V by 5 bases and J by 7 bases, and 14 bases separated the two germline ends. This CDR3 is CASSSHGVGGELFF. The CDR3 coding sequence is TGTGCCAGCAGCTCACATGGGGTAGGCGGGGAGCTGTTTTTT.

The J gene is TRBJ2-1, the V gene TRBV6-5; D may be TRBD1 (6 bases). The germline V gene has CDR1 MNHEY and CDR2 SVGAGI. The CDR3 spans 16 residues. The V gene lost 6 bases and the J gene lost 0 bases, with 15 bases spanning the gap. This CDR3 is CASSRRGWSSYNEQFF. The CDR3 bases are TGTGCCAGCAGCCGCAGGGGTTGGAGCTCCTACAATGAGCAGTTCTTC.

The chain is built from TRBV14 and TRBJ1-1; a weak D match, TRBD1 (5 bases). Looked up from germline, CDR1 is SGHDN and CDR2 is FVKESK. Trimming left V 2 bases short and J 7 bases short, with 14 bases between. The CDR3 consists of 14 residues. The CDR3 loop reads CASSQQTGGSEAFF. The CDR3 nucleotides are TGTGCCAGCAGCCAACAAACAGGTGGGAGTGAAGCTTTCTTT.

This clonotype has ten or more counts. The rearrangement joins TRBV5-1 to TRBJ1-6, with D hard to call. Trimming cost V 0 bases and J 5 bases, with 9 bases left between them. The CDR3 is 15 amino acids. Germline CDR1 is SGHRS and CDR2 is YFSETQ. CDR3 in amino acids: CASSLDRAHNSPLHF. CDR3 bases: TGCGCCAGCAGCTTGGACCGGGCCCATAATTCACCCCTCCACTTT.

A few counts support this clonotype. The V gene is TRBV12-3 or TRBV12-4, the J gene TRBJ2-5, with a possible D match to TRBD1 (6 bases). The CDR3 runs 13 residues. V lost 4 bases to trimming and J lost 6 bases, with 12 bases between them. The CDR3 bases are TGTGCCAGCAGTTCCGCAGGGACAAAGACCCAGTACTTC. It yields the protein CASSSAGTKTQYF.

This chain uses TRBV4-2 with TRBJ2-7; no clear D. The V end was cut by 3 bases, the J end by 0 bases, with 9 bases between. Germline CDR1 LGHNA, CDR2 YNFKEQ. The length of the CDR3 is 14 residues. CDR3 nucleotide sequence: TGTGCCAGCAGCCAGGGTACCCACTCCTACGAGCAGTACTTC. Its protein product is CASSQGTHSYEQYF.

This sequence joins TRBV19 and TRBJ1-2; D might be TRBD1 (6 bases). Trimming removed 6 bases from V and 4 bases from J, with 18 bases in between. Germline CDR1 reads LNHDA; CDR2 reads SQIVND (reference sequence). The CDR3 sequence is 15 residues long. CDR3 loop: CASSTTGFGAYGYTF. CDR3 in DNA: TGTGCCAGTAGCACGACAGGCTTCGGCGCCTATGGCTACACCTTC. Complete variable domain (other parts from reference TRBV19 and TRBJ1-2): DGGITQSPKYLFRKEGQNVTLSCEQNLNHDAMYWYRQDPGQGLRLIYYSQIVNDFQKGDIAEGYSVSREKKESFPLTVTSAQKNPTAFYLCASSTTGFGAYGYTFGSGTRLTVV.

This clonotype has just a few counts. The gene calls are TRBV5-1 and TRBJ2-1; no clear D gene. Trimming cost V 0 bases and J 5 bases, with 6 bases left between them. The germline CDR1 and CDR2 sequences are SGHRS and YFSETQ. The CDR3 sequence is 13 residues long. CDR3 sequence: CASSLGVDNEQFF. The CDR3, as DNA: TGCGCCAGCAGCTTGGGTGTTGACAATGAGCAGTTCTTC.

This chain links TRBV5-1 with TRBJ2-1; TRBD1 agrees at 8 bases. The CDR3 runs to 16 residues. V lost 0 bases, J lost 3 bases, and 5 bases stayed unmatched. Germline assignment: CDR1 SGHRS and CDR2 YFSETQ. CDR3 sequence: CASSLVPGQGYNEQFF. The CDR3 nucleotides are TGCGCCAGCAGCTTGGTCCCCGGACAGGGCTACAATGAGCAGTTCTTC.

The gene calls are TRBV7-2 and TRBJ2-5; 8 bases match TRBD1. Germline V gene sequence: CDR1 SGHTA, CDR2 FQGNSA. This CDR3 has 14 amino acids. The trim removed 3 bases at V and 6 bases at J, leaving 6 bases unmatched. The CDR3 DNA reads as TGTGCCAGCAGCTTGGACAGGGCAAGCCAGACCCAGTACTTC. Translated: CASSLDRASQTQYF.

The gene calls are TRBV12-3 or TRBV12-4 and TRBJ1-1; D unclear. The CDR3 has 15 amino acids. V lost 5 bases, J lost 1 base, and 14 bases lay in between. CDR3 in DNA: TGTGCCAGCAGTCATCCGGAGATGGGGAACACTGAAGCTTTCTTT. This gives the protein CASSHPEMGNTEAFF.

This clonotype was detected ten times or more. This chain joins TRBV20-1 and TRBJ2-1, with D possibly matching TRBD2 (5 bases). The V end was cut by 3 bases, the J end by 4 bases, with 13 bases between. Germline CDR1 is DFQATT and CDR2 is SNEGSKA (reference sequence). This CDR3 has 14 residues. CDR3 DNA: TGCAGTGCTAGGGACTCGTTACGATACAATGAGCAGTTCTTC. It yields the protein CSARDSLRYNEQFF.

This clonotype was seen a few times. The chain links TRBV5-1 to TRBJ2-4; D unresolved. CDR1 and CDR2 (germline): SGHRS, YFSETQ. Trimming shortened V by 4 bases and J by 8 bases, and 16 bases separated the two germline ends. CDR3 size: 14 residues. CDR3: CASSVSAWGDIQYF. The CDR3 DNA reads as TGCGCCAGCAGCGTAAGTGCCTGGGGTGACATTCAGTACTTC.